This T cell receptor beta chain was observed in a study of T cells in narcolepsy. The CDR3 consists of 13 residues. V lost 6 bases, J lost 7 bases, and 12 bases lay in between. Germline V CDR1 and CDR2: MNHNY, SVGAGI (reference sequence). Findings and limits, study-wide: No autoreactive T cell clone sequences appeared in some memory CD4+ repertoires. Blood of same and different patients, but not healthy controls, reportedly held recurring autoreactive clonotypes. Autoreactive HCRT-specific and TRIB2-specific clonotypes were marked in same-patient CSF-versus-blood CD4+ comparisons.

TCRdb's table, derived via immunoSEQ multiplex PCR, lists solely in-frame clones and lacks some. The table lists tens of thousands of clones, around 88% of them singletons. A word on this clone: What it binds is not known.

The chain employs TRBV6-6 and TRBJ1-4; D not certain. The receptor was derived from a human donor with narcolepsy. Source material: CD45RA- memory CD4+ T cells from PBMCs. CDR3 DNA sequence: TGTGCCAGCAGCGGAAGTGGTGGTGAAAAACTGTTTTTT. Encoded protein: CASSGSGGEKLFF.